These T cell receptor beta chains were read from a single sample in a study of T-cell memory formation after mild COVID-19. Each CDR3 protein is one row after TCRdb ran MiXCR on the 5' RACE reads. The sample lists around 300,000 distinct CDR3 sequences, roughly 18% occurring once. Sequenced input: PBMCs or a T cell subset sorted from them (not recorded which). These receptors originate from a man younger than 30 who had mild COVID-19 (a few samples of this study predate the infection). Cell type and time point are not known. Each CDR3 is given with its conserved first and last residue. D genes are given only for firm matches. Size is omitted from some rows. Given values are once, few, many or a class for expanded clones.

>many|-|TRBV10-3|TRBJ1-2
CAINPDGSNYGYTF
TGTGCCATCAACCCCGACGGATCCAACTATGGCTACACCTTC
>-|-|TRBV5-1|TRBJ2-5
CASSGGPEETQYF
TGCGCCAGCAGCGGAGGGCCGGAGGAGACCCAGTACTTC
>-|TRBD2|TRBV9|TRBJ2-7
CASSVSSGGYYEQYF
TGTGCCAGCAGCGTATCTAGCGGGGGTTACTACGAGCAGTACTTC
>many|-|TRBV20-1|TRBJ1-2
CSAKGGANYGYTF
TGCAGTGCTAAGGGGGGAGCTAACTATGGCTACACCTTC
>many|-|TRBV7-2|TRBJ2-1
CASSSDRLAYNEQFF
TGTGCCAGCAGCTCCGACAGGTTAGCCTACAATGAGCAGTTCTTC
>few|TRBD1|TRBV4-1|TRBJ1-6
CASKTEGATPLHF
TGCGCCAGCAAAACAGAGGGGGCTACACCCCTCCACTTT
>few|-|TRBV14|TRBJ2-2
CASSQPGRGRLNTGELFF
TGTGCCAGCAGCCAGCCCGGACGGGGACGGCTTAACACCGGGGAGCTGTTTTTT
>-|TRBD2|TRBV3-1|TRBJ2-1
CASRASGGPYNEQFF
TGTGCCAGCAGGGCTAGCGGGGGCCCATACAATGAGCAGTTCTTC
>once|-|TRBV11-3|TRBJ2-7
CASSPAGGTEYEQYF
TGTGCCAGCAGCCCGGCCGGGGGGACAGAATACGAGCAGTACTTC
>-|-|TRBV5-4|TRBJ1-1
CASKSDRSNTEAFF
TGTGCCAGCAAGTCGGACAGATCAAACACTGAAGCTTTCTTT
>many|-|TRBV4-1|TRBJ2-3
CASSPIGLADTQYF
TGCGCCAGCAGCCCAATCGGGTTGGCAGATACGCAGTATTTT
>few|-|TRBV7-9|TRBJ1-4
CASSIRTRRVANEKLFF
TGTGCCAGCTCGATACGGACACGGAGGGTGGCTAATGAAAAACTGTTTTTT
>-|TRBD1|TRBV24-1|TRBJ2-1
CATSDLDTSRDRRSNEQFF
TGTGCCACCAGTGATTTGGATACGTCTCGGGACAGGCGATCCAATGAGCAGTTCTTC
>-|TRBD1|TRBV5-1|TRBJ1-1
CASSPATGDTEAFF
TGCGCCAGCAGCCCGGCGACAGGGGACACTGAAGCTTTCTTT
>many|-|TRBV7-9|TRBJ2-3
CASSARAVSKADTQYF
TGTGCCAGCAGCGCTAGAGCGGTCTCTAAGGCAGATACGCAGTATTTT
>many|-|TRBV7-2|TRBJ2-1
CASSSPRGSYNEQFF
TGTGCCAGCAGCTCTCCCCGGGGCTCCTACAATGAGCAGTTCTTC
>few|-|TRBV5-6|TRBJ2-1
CASSLAVFEQFF
TGTGCCAGCAGCTTGGCTGTGTTTGAGCAGTTCTTC
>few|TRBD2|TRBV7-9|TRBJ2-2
CASSAGLAGTGELFF
TGTGCCAGCAGCGCGGGACTAGCGGGAACCGGGGAGCTGTTTTTT
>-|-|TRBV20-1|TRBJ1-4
CSARGTILGEKLFF
TGCAGTGCTAGAGGGACCATCCTCGGTGAAAAACTGTTTTTT
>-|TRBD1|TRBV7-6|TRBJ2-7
CASSRVIGGGEQYF
TGTGCCAGCAGCCGGGTCATAGGGGGCGGCGAGCAGTACTTC
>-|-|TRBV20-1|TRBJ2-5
CSARPDRLGTQYF
TGCAGTGCTAGACCTGACAGGTTAGGGACCCAGTACTTC
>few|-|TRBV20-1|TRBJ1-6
CSAREQGSAPLHF
TGCAGTGCTAGGGAACAGGGTTCTGCACCCCTCCACTTT
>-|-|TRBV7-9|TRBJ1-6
CASSSGFRAPLHF
TGTGCCAGCAGCTCAGGGTTTCGGGCACCCCTCCACTTT
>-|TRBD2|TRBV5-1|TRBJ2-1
CASSHGGLAFNEQFF
TGCGCCAGCAGCCACGGGGGACTAGCTTTCAATGAGCAGTTCTTC
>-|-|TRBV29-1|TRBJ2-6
CSVSVAAGANVLTF
TGCAGCGTTTCTGTAGCCGCTGGGGCCAACGTCCTGACTTTC
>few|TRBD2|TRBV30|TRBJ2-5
CAWSGTSGYQETQYF
TGTGCCTGGAGTGGGACTAGCGGTTACCAAGAGACCCAGTACTTC
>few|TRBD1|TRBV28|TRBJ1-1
CASSRGPNTEAFF
TGTGCCAGCTCCAGGGGGCCGAACACTGAAGCTTTCTTT
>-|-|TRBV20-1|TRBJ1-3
CSARTQAGNTIYF
TGCAGTGCTAGGACACAGGCAGGAAACACCATATATTTT
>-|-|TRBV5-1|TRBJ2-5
CASTQGRQQETQYF
TGCGCCAGCACCCAAGGACGCCAGCAAGAGACCCAGTACTTC
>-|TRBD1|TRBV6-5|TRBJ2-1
CASSPPGTVEQFF
TGTGCCAGCAGTCCGCCAGGGACAGTTGAGCAGTTCTTC
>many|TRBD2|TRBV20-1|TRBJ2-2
CSASGPGLGNTGELFF
TGCAGTGCTAGCGGCCCGGGACTAGGCAACACCGGGGAGCTGTTTTTT
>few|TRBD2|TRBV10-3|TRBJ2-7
CAISEPSGGIGSYEQYF
TGTGCCATCAGTGAACCTAGCGGGGGGATCGGATCCTACGAGCAGTACTTC
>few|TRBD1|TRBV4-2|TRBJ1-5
CASSQDRDRGDSNQPQHF
TGTGCCAGCAGCCAAGACCGGGACAGGGGGGACAGCAATCAGCCCCAGCATTTT
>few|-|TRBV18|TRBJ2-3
CASRLGGSDTQYF
TGTGCCAGCAGACTAGGTGGATCAGATACGCAGTATTTT
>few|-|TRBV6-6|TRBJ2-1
CASSYAQGWEQFF
TGTGCCAGCAGTTACGCACAGGGTTGGGAGCAGTTCTTC
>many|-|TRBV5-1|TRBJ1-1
CASSLEGMNTEAFF
TGCGCCAGCAGCTTGGAGGGAATGAACACTGAAGCTTTCTTT
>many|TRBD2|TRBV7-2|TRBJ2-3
CASSLFAGGPTDTQYF
TGTGCCAGCAGCTTATTCGCGGGGGGGCCTACAGATACGCAGTATTTT
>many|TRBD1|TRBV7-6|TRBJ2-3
CASSLDRADTQYF
TGTGCCAGCAGCCTGGACAGGGCGGATACGCAGTATTTT
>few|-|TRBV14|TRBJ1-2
CARRMTANYGYTF
TGTGCCAGACGCATGACAGCTAACTATGGCTACACCTTC
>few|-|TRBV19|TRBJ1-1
CASSITWGRVNTEAFF
TGTGCCAGTAGTATAACTTGGGGCAGAGTGAACACTGAAGCTTTCTTT
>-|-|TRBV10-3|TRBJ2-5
CAISERANQETQYF
TGTGCCATCAGCGAGAGGGCTAACCAAGAGACCCAGTACTTC
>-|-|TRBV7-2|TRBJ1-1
CASSSRGRGEAFF
TGTGCCAGCAGCTCCCGGGGCCGAGGGGAAGCTTTCTTT
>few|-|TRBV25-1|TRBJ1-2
CASSAGTVYGYTF
TGTGCCAGCAGTGCAGGGACGGTCTATGGCTACACCTTC
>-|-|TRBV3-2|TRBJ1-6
CASISTGIGNSPLHF
TGTGCCAGCATCTCGACAGGGATCGGTAATTCACCCCTCCACTTT
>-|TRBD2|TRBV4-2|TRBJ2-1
CASSQGVQRGAFNEQFF
TGTGCCAGCAGCCAAGGGGTACAGCGGGGGGCTTTCAATGAGCAGTTCTTC
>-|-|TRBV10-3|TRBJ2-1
CAISGGVNEQFF
TGTGCCATCAGTGGAGGAGTAAATGAGCAGTTCTTC
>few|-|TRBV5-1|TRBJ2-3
CASSLEGFTDTQYF
TGCGCCAGCAGCTTGGAGGGCTTCACAGATACGCAGTATTTT
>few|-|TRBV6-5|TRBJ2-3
CASSYSKVRGGDTQYF
TGTGCCAGCAGTTACTCGAAAGTCCGGGGTGGCGATACGCAGTATTTT
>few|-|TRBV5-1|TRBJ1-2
CASSLGGDLNGYTF
TGCGCCAGCAGCTTGGGGGGTGACCTAAATGGCTACACCTTC
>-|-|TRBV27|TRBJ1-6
CASSLGRMNSPLHF
TGTGCCAGCAGTTTGGGCAGGATGAATTCACCCCTCCACTTT
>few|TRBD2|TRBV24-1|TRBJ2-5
CATAGGETQYF
TGTGCCACCGCGGGGGGGGAGACCCAGTACTTC
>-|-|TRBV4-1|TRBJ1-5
CASSQGPPGRNQPQHF
TGCGCCAGCAGCCAAGGTCCCCCGGGACGCAATCAGCCCCAGCATTTT
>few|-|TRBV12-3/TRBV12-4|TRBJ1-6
CASSLAGPRSPLHF
TGTGCCAGCAGTTTAGCGGGACCCCGGTCACCCCTCCACTTT
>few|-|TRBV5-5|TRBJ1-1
CASSLIAGEAFF
TGTGCCAGCAGCTTGATTGCGGGTGAAGCTTTCTTT
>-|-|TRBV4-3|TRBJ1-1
CASSQDLGATGAFF
TGCGCCAGCAGCCAAGATCTAGGGGCCACGGGAGCTTTCTTT
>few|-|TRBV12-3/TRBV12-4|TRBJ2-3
CASRSGTSTDTQYF
TGTGCCAGCAGATCCGGGACTAGCACAGATACGCAGTATTTT
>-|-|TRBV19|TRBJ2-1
CASSIESGHLYNEQFF
TGTGCCAGTAGTATAGAATCTGGACACCTATACAATGAGCAGTTCTTC
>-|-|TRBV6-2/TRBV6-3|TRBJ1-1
CASSFQDGTEAFF
TGTGCCAGCAGTTTTCAGGATGGCACTGAAGCTTTCTTT